This TCR beta chain was captured in a study of human CD4 T cells and Enterobacteriaceae. Concerning this clone: Antigen unknown.

The memory gate held CD4+ cells that were not CD45RA+CCR7+CD95- naive cells, over 95% pure. CD4+ T cells and monocytes were enriched with CD4 and CD14 microbeads. Germline loops: CDR1 SSHAT, CDR2 FNYEAQ (reference sequence). The CDR3 extends over 12 amino acids. V lost 2 bases and J lost 8, with 8 bases in between. Sequencing used immunoSEQ multiplex PCR; TCRdb keeps in-frame clones, though not all of them. This sample has tens of thousands of clones; approximately 82% occur once, and the top ten carry approximately 1.5%. Study-level results: Ex vivo reactivity came only from nucleotide matches to CFSE-low cultures. In the top 5%: about 55% of the 19 and about two thirds of the roughly 30 cross-reactive clonotypes.

V usage is TRBV7-7 and J usage is TRBJ2-3; D remains unclear. Sequences were obtained from memory CD4+ T cells from blood. The source is a human donor in good health. The DNA of the CDR3 is TGTGCCAGCAGCTTATCTGGTGGTACGCAGTATTTT. Protein product: CASSLSGGTQYF.